A selection of T cell receptor beta chains follows, all from one sample in a study of cytomegalovirus exposure and HLA in healthy donors. Sequencing used immunoSEQ multiplex PCR; TCRdb keeps in-frame clones, though not all of them. This sample has roughly 61,000 clones, with more than 80% found just once. The specimen sequenced was PBMCs. All receptors come from a man aged 25-40 years in good health and CMV-seropositive. CDR3s include the opening cysteine and the closing phenylalanine or tryptophan. D genes are given only for firm matches. Some rows mark clone size as missing; the rest say once, few, many or name a class of expanded clone.

NA,TRBD1,TRBJ2-2,TRBV7-3,CASSPTGGSPRGTGELFF,TGTGCCAGCAGCCCGACAGGGGGCAGCCCACGGGGCACCGGGGAGCTGTTTTTT
NA,TRBD2,TRBJ2-3,TRBV5-1,CASNLLAGGADTQYF,TGCGCCAGCAATCTACTAGCGGGAGGAGCAGATACGCAGTATTTT
NA,TRBD2,TRBJ2-5,TRBV29-1,CSVGGAQETQYF,TGCAGCGTCGGGGGGGCCCAAGAGACCCAGTACTTC
NA,TRBD1,TRBJ1-2,TRBV6-6,CASSTGTGAYGYTF,TGTGCCAGCAGTACCGGGACAGGGGCCTATGGCTACACCTTC
NA,TRBD2,TRBJ2-1,TRBV7-9,CASSLSTSGLYNEQFF,TGTGCCAGCAGCTTATCAACTAGCGGGCTGTACAATGAGCAGTTCTTC
NA,NA,TRBJ1-4,TRBV6-1,CASSTGLIGEKLFF,TGTGCCAGCAGTACGGGACTGATTGGGGAAAAACTGTTTTTT
NA,NA,TRBJ2-1,TRBV7-9,CASSTGSSYNEQFF,TGTGCCAGCAGCACGGGTTCCTCCTACAATGAGCAGTTCTTC
NA,NA,TRBJ1-3,TRBV5-6,CASSPLRPRGRGNTIYF,TGTGCCAGCAGCCCGCTTCGCCCCAGGGGCCGAGGAAACACCATATATTTT
once,TRBD2,TRBJ2-2,TRBV19,CASSRASGRVNTGELFF,TGTGCCAGTAGTAGGGCTAGCGGGAGGGTGAACACCGGGGAGCTGTTTTTT
NA,NA,TRBJ2-1,TRBV2,CASSNTPYNEQFF,TGTGCCAGCAGTAATACACCTTACAATGAGCAGTTCTTC
NA,TRBD2,TRBJ2-3,TRBV28,CASSWGQTSGGTDTQYF,TGTGCCAGCAGCTGGGGACAGACTAGCGGGGGCACAGATACGCAGTATTTT
NA,NA,TRBJ1-2,TRBV9,CASSVGGGARPYYGYTF,TGTGCCAGCAGCGTAGGAGGAGGGGCCAGACCATACTATGGCTACACCTTC
once,NA,TRBJ2-5,TRBV7-8,CASSQTSTQYF,TGTGCCAGCAGCCAAACTAGCACCCAGTACTTC
NA,NA,TRBJ1-6,TRBV5-4,CASSLKSREEPLHF,TGTGCCAGCAGCCTGAAGTCTCGGGAAGAGCCCCTCCACTTT
NA,NA,TRBJ2-7,TRBV28,CASSPSSYEQYF,TGTGCCAGCAGCCCGAGCTCCTACGAGCAGTACTTC
NA,NA,TRBJ2-2,TRBV7-8,CASSLGITVITGELFF,TGTGCCAGCAGCTTAGGAATAACAGTCATCACCGGGGAGCTGTTTTTT
NA,NA,TRBJ2-3,TRBV19,CASSIDPSLRDTQYF,TGTGCCAGTAGTATAGACCCTAGTCTGAGGGATACGCAGTATTTT
NA,TRBD2,TRBJ2-7,TRBV9,CASTTLGGGGLAGGEFDEQYF,TGTGCCAGCACCACTCTGGGGGGGGGTGGACTAGCGGGAGGAGAGTTTGACGAGCAGTACTTC
NA,NA,TRBJ1-3,TRBV5-8,CASSWGLAGNTIYF,TGTGCCAGCAGCTGGGGACTGGCTGGAAACACCATATATTTT
NA,NA,TRBJ2-2,TRBV7-6,CASSLATGNSGELFF,TGTGCCAGCAGCTTAGCAACAGGGAATAGCGGGGAGCTGTTTTTT
NA,TRBD2,TRBJ2-1,TRBV9,CASSGKASGNHEQFF,TGTGCCAGCAGCGGGAAGGCTAGCGGGAACCATGAGCAGTTCTTC
NA,TRBD2,TRBJ2-1,TRBV28,CASSLELAGGGTYNEQFF,TGTGCCAGCAGTTTAGAACTAGCGGGAGGAGGAACCTACAATGAGCAGTTCTTC
NA,NA,TRBJ2-4,TRBV21-1,CASSYQAKNIQYF,TGTGCCAGCAGCTATCAGGCCAAAAACATTCAGTACTTC
NA,TRBD1,TRBJ1-1,TRBV28,CASRDRGRDTEAFF,TGTGCCAGCAGGGACAGGGGGCGCGACACTGAAGCTTTCTTT
NA,TRBD1,TRBJ2-3,TRBV5-4,CASSLQGVRTDTQYF,TGTGCCAGCAGCCTACAGGGGGTACGGACAGATACGCAGTATTTT
NA,TRBD1,TRBJ2-2,TRBV19,CASKGRQGAGELFF,TGTGCCAGTAAAGGTCGTCAGGGGGCCGGGGAGCTGTTTTTT
NA,NA,TRBJ1-6,TRBV25-1,CASSEYRGYNSPLHF,TGTGCCAGCAGTGAATATCGAGGGTATAATTCACCCCTCCACTTT
NA,NA,TRBJ2-7,TRBV4-3,CASSQEGRGSYEQYF,TGCGCCAGCAGCCAAGAGGGCAGGGGTTCCTACGAGCAGTACTTC
NA,TRBD1,TRBJ1-4,TRBV2,CASSEGTGIEKLFF,TGTGCCAGCAGTGAAGGGACAGGGATTGAAAAACTGTTTTTT
NA,NA,TRBJ2-1,TRBV28,CASSLRGYEQFF,TGTGCCAGCAGTTTGAGGGGGTATGAGCAGTTCTTC
NA,TRBD1,TRBJ2-3,TRBV14,CASSRVQGALDTQYF,TGTGCCAGCAGTCGCGTGCAGGGGGCGTTAGATACGCAGTATTTT
NA,NA,TRBJ1-5,TRBV28,CASSKTTMGRYRQPQHF,TGTGCCAGCAGCAAAACGACAATGGGGAGATATAGGCAGCCCCAGCATTTT
NA,NA,TRBJ2-5,TRBV7-9,CASSVDGLEETQYF,TGTGCCAGCAGCGTAGATGGACTGGAAGAGACCCAGTACTTC
NA,TRBD1,TRBJ2-3,TRBV5-4,CASSLPDRGRGTDTQYF,TGTGCCAGCAGCTTGCCTGACAGGGGGCGCGGCACAGATACGCAGTATTTT
NA,TRBD2,TRBJ2-2,TRBV30,CAWSVPYFLAGAANTGELFF,TGTGCCTGGAGTGTACCCTATTTCTTAGCGGGAGCCGCGAACACCGGGGAGCTGTTTTTT
NA,TRBD2,TRBJ2-1,TRBV6-6,CASSREEDEQFF,TGTGCCAGCAGCCGGGAGGAGGATGAGCAGTTCTTC
NA,NA,TRBJ2-7,TRBV6-1,CASRPDTLVMYF,TGTGCCAGTAGGCCGGACACCCTCGTCATGTACTTC
NA,TRBD1,TRBJ2-7,TRBV25-1,CASSELGGGYEQYF,TGTGCCAGCAGTGAACTAGGGGGCGGCTACGAGCAGTACTTC
NA,NA,TRBJ1-2,TRBV2,CASLQGNYGYTF,TGTGCCAGCCTCCAGGGTAACTATGGCTACACCTTC
NA,TRBD1,TRBJ1-1,TRBV28,CASQGANTEAFF,TGTGCCAGCCAGGGGGCTAACACTGAAGCTTTCTTT
NA,NA,TRBJ2-1,TRBV15,CATSRDKGAREQFF,TGTGCCACCAGCAGAGATAAAGGGGCGAGAGAGCAGTTCTTC
few,NA,TRBJ2-7,TRBV5-6,CASSFWGVSYEQYF,TGTGCCAGCAGCTTTTGGGGGGTCTCCTACGAGCAGTACTTC
NA,NA,TRBJ2-2,TRBV6-5,CASTTGYLNTGELFF,TGTGCCAGCACTACAGGATATTTGAACACCGGGGAGCTGTTTTTT
NA,TRBD2,TRBJ2-2,TRBV6-5,CASSYSGGGFGELFF,TGTGCCAGCAGTTACTCCGGGGGAGGGTTCGGGGAGCTGTTTTTT
NA,TRBD2,TRBJ2-3,TRBV12-5,CASGFLPTSKDTQYF,TGTGCTAGTGGTTTCCTCCCGACTAGCAAAGATACGCAGTATTTT
once,TRBD2,TRBJ2-5,TRBV6-5,CASSSGLAETQYF,TGTGCCAGCAGTTCTGGACTAGCAGAGACCCAGTACTTC